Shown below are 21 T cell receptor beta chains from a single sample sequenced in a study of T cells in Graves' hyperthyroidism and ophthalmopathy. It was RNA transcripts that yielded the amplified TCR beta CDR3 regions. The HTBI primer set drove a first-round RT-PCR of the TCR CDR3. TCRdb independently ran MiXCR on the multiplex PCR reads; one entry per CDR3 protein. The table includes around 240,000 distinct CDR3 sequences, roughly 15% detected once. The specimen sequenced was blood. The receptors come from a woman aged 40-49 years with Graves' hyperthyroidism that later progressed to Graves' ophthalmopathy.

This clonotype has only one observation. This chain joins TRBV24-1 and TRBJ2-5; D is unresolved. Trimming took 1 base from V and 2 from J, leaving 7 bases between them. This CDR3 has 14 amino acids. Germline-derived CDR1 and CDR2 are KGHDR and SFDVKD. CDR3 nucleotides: TGTGCCACCAGTGATTTCGAGCTGCAAGAGACCCAGTACTTC. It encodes CATSDFELQETQYF.

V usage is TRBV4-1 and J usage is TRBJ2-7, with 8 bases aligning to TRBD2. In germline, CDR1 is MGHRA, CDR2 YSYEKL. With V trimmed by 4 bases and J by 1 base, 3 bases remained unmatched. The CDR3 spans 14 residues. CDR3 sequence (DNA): TGCGCCAGCAGCCCGGGACTAGTTTCCTACGAGCAGTACTTC. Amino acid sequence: CASSPGLVSYEQYF.

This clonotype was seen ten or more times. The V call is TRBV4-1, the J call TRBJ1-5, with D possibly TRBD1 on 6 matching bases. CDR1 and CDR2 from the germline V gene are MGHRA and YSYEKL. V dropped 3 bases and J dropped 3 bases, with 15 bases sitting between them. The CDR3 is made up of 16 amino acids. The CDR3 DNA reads TGCGCCAGCAGCCATCCAGGGGATAGCCTCAATCAGCCCCAGCATTTT. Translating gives CASSHPGDSLNQPQHF.

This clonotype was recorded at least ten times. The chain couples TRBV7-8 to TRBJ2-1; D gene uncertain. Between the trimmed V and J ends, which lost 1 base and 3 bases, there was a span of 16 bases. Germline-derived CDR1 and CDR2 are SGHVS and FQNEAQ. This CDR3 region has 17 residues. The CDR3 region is CASSLEVWWAYYNEQFF. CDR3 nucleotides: TGTGCCAGCAGCTTAGAAGTGTGGTGGGCGTACTACAATGAGCAGTTCTTC.

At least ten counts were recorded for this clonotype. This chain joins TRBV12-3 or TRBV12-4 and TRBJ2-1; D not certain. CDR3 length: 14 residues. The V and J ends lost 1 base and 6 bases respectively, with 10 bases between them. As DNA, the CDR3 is TGTGCCAGCAGTTTAGGGCAGAATCTCAATGAGCAGTTCTTC. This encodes CASSLGQNLNEQFF.

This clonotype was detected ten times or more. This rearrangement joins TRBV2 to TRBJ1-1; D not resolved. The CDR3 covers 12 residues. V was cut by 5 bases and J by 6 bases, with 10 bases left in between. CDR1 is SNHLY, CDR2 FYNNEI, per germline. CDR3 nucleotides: TGTGCCAGCAGTCTGGGAGGGCCTGAAGCTTTCTTT. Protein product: CASSLGGPEAFF.

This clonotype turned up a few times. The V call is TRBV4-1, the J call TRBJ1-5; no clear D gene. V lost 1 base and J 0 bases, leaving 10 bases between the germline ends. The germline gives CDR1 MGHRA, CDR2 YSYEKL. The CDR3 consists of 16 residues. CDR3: CASSQGLVGSNQPQHF. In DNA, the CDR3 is TGCGCCAGCAGCCAAGGACTCGTCGGTAGCAATCAGCCCCAGCATTTT.

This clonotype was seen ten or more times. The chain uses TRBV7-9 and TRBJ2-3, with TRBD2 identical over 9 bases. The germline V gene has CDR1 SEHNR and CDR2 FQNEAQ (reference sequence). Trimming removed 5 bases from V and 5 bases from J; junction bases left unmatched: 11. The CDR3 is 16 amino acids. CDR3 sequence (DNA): TGTGCCAGCAGCCAGGGGTTAGCGGGAGCGGGAGATACGCAGTATTTT. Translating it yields CASSQGLAGAGDTQYF.

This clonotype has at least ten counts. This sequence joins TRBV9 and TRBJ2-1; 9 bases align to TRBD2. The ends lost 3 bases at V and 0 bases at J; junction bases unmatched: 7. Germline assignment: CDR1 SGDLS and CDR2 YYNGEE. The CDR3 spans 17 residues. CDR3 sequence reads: CASSGGLAQSSYNEQFF. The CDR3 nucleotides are TGTGCCAGCAGCGGCGGACTAGCGCAGAGCTCCTACAATGAGCAGTTCTTC.

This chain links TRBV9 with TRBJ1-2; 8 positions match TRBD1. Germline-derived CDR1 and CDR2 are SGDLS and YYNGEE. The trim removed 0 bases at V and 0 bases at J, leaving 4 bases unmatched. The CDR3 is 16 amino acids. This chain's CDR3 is CASSVGTGTANYGYTF. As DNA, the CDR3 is TGTGCCAGCAGCGTAGGGACAGGGACAGCTAACTATGGCTACACCTTC.

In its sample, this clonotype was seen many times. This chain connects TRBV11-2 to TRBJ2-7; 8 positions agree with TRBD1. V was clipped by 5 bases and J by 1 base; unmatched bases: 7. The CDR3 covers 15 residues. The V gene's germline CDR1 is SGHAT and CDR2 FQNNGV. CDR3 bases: TGTGCCAGCAGCCTTTATCAGGGGGCGTCCTACGAGCAGTACTTC. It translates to CASSLYQGASYEQYF.

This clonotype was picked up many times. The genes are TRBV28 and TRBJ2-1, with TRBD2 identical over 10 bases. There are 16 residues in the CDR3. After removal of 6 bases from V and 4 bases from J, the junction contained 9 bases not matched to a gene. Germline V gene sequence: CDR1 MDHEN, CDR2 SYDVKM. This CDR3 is CASRTLAGASYNEQFF. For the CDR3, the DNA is TGTGCCAGCAGGACCCTAGCGGGAGCGTCGTACAATGAGCAGTTCTTC.

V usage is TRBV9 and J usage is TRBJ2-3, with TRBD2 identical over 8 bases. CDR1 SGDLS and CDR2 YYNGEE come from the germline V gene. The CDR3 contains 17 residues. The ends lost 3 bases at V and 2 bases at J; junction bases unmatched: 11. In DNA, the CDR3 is TGTGCCAGCAGCGCGGGGCCTAGCGGGTCCTACACAGATACGCAGTATTTT. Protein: CASSAGPSGSYTDTQYF.

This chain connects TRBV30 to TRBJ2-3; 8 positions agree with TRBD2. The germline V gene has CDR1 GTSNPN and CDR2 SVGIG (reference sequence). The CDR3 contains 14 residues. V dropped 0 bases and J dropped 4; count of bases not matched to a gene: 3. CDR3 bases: TGTGCCTGGAGTGTAAAAGCGGGAGCAGATACGCAGTATTTT. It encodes CAWSVKAGADTQYF.

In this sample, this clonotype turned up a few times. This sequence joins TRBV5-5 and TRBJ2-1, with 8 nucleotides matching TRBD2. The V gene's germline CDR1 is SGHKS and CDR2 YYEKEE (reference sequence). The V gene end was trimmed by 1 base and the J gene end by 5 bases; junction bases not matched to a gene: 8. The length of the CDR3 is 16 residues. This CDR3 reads CASSLRGGLENNEQFF. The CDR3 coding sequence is TGTGCCAGCAGCTTGCGCGGGGGGCTCGAAAACAATGAGCAGTTCTTC.

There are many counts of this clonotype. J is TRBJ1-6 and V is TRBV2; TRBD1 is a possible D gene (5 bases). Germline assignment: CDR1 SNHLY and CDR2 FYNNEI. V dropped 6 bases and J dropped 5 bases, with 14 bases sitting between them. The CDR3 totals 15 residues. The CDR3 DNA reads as TGTGCCAGCAGCCCCGGGGCAGGAGATAATTCACCCCTCCACTTT. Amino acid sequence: CASSPGAGDNSPLHF.

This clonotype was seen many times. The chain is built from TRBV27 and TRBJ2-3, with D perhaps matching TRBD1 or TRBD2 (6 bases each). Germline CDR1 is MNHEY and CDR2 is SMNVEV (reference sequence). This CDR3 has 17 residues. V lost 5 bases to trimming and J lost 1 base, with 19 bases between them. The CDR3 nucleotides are TGTGCCAGCAGTCAAAACTCGGGGGCGCGGGGCACAGATACGCAGTATTTT. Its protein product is CASSQNSGARGTDTQYF.

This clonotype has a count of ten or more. CDR3 nucleotide sequence: TGTGCCAGCAGTTTACCCCGACAGGGCGCTAAGCCCCAGCATTTT. Amino acid sequence: CASSLPRQGAKPQHF. This chain links TRBV28 with TRBJ1-5; 7 bases match TRBD1. Trimming cost V 2 bases and J 8 bases; bases outside gene matches: 9. CDR1 and CDR2 (germline): MDHEN, SYDVKM. CDR3 length equals 15 residues.

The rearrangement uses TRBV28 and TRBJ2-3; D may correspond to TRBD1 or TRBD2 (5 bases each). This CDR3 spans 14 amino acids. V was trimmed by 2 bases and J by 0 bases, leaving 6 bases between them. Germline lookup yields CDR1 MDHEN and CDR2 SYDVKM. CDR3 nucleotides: TGTGCCAGCAGTTTAGAGGGGAGCACAGATACGCAGTATTTT. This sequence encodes CASSLEGSTDTQYF. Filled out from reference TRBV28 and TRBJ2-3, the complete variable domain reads DVKVTQSSRYLVKRTGEKVFLECVQDMDHENMFWYRQDPGLGLRLIYFSYDVKMKEKGDIPEGYSVSREKKERFSLILESASTNQTSMYLCASSLEGSTDTQYFGPGTRLTVL.

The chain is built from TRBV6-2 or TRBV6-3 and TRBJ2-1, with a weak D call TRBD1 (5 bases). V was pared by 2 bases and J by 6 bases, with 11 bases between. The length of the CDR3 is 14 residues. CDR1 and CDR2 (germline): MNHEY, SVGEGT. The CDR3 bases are TGTGCCAGCAGTTACGGCCTAACAGGCAATGAGCAGTTCTTC. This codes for CASSYGLTGNEQFF.

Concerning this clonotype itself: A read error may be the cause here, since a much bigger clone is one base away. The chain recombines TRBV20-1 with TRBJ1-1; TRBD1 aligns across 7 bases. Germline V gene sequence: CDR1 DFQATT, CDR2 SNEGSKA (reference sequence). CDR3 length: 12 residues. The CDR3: CGALTGWPEAFF. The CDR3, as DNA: TGCGGTGCCTTGACAGGGTGGCCTGAAGCTTTCTTT.